Presented here are 22 T cell receptor beta chains from one specimen sequenced in a study of T cell responses to AZD1222 COVID-19 vaccine. Only in-frame clones appear in the TCRdb table, and some are missing; sequencing was by immunoSEQ multiplex PCR. The data contain around 130,000 clones, 89% of them singletons. This material consisted of peripheral blood, taken 28 days after the second AZD1222 dose. The origin of the receptors is an adult who received the AZD1222 COVID-19 vaccine.

The gene calls are TRBV9 and TRBJ2-7; TRBD1 aligns across 10 bases. The CDR3 totals 14 residues. Germline V gene sequence: CDR1 SGDLS, CDR2 YYNGEE. V gave up 2 bases and J gave up 2 bases; unmatched junction bases: 1. Here the CDR3 reads CASSVGQGPYEQYF. The CDR3 DNA reads TGTGCCAGCAGCGTGGGACAGGGGCCCTACGAGCAGTACTTC.

This clone was detected only once. The chain is built from TRBV18 and TRBJ1-5; D unclear. The CDR3 has 15 amino acids. Trimming removed 2 bases at V and 5 bases at J, with 13 bases between. CDR1 and CDR2 (germline): KGHSH, LQKENI. CDR3 coding DNA: TGTGCCAGCTCACCATTGGGTTATGGTGATCAGCCCCAGCATTTT. Translating gives CASSPLGYGDQPQHF.

The chain recombines TRBV29-1 with TRBJ2-1, with D hard to call. Germline CDR1 is SQVTM and CDR2 is ANQGSEA. This CDR3 region has 14 residues. The V gene lost 7 bases and the J gene lost 0 bases, with 13 bases spanning the gap. The CDR3 loop is CSAITWSSYNEQFF. CDR3 DNA: TGCAGCGCTATTACTTGGAGCTCCTACAATGAGCAGTTCTTC.

V and J are TRBV18 and TRBJ1-1; 8 nucleotides agree with TRBD1. The CDR3 has 16 amino acids. The V gene's germline CDR1 is KGHSH and CDR2 LQKENI. V dropped 3 bases and J dropped 4; count of bases not matched to a gene: 10. The CDR3 spells CASSPVLPTGGTEAFF. CDR3 nucleotides: TGTGCCAGCTCACCGGTCCTCCCTACAGGGGGCACTGAAGCTTTCTTT.

The rearrangement joins TRBV7-8 to TRBJ2-7, with a possible D match to TRBD2 (5 bases). Germline CDR1 and CDR2: SGHVS and FQNEAQ. The V and J ends lost 1 base and 2 bases respectively, with 12 bases between them. This CDR3 is 15 amino acids long. The CDR3 loop reads CASSLEAAAAYEQYF. CDR3 in DNA: TGTGCCAGCAGCTTAGAAGCGGCCGCAGCCTACGAGCAGTACTTC.

This chain connects TRBV18 to TRBJ1-6, with D possibly being TRBD1 (5 bases). Germline V lookup: CDR1 KGHSH, CDR2 LQKENI. This CDR3 is 16 amino acids long. Trimming took 3 bases from V and 6 from J, leaving 15 bases between them. For the CDR3, the DNA is TGTGCCAGCTCACCGTCGGGGGGTGGCATTAATTCACCCCTCCACTTT. Protein sequence: CASSPSGGGINSPLHF.

The chain carries TRBV14 and TRBJ1-4; D perhaps matches TRBD1 (6 bases). Per germline, CDR1 SGHDN and CDR2 FVKESK. V was cut by 4 bases and J by 0 bases, with 12 bases left in between. This CDR3 has 16 amino acids. The CDR3 sequence: CASSRGQLATNEKLFF. CDR3 bases: TGTGCCAGCAGCCGAGGACAGCTAGCAACTAATGAAAAACTGTTTTTT.

The chain employs TRBV2 and TRBJ1-5, with unresolved D. This CDR3 comprises 14 residues. Germline CDR1 SNHLY, CDR2 FYNNEI. Deletions cut 7 bases from V and 0 bases from J, with 10 bases between. CDR3 nucleotide sequence: TGTGCCAGCAAAGAGACACATAGCAATCAGCCCCAGCATTTT. This codes for CASKETHSNQPQHF. Combining the CDR3 with reference TRBV2 and TRBJ1-5 gives the whole variable domain EPEVTQTPSHQVTQMGQEVILRCVPISNHLYFYWYRQILGQKVEFLVSFYNNEISEKSEIFDDQFSVERPDGSNFTLKIRSTKLEDSAMYFCASKETHSNQPQHFGDGTRLSIL.

This chain connects TRBV7-2 to TRBJ2-7, with D uncertain. The CDR3 consists of 15 residues. Trimming pared 2 bases from V and 0 bases from J, leaving 11 bases between. In germline, CDR1 is SGHTA, CDR2 FQGNSA. This CDR3 reads CASSLLGHSSYEQYF. CDR3 nucleotides: TGTGCCAGCAGCTTATTGGGTCATAGCTCCTACGAGCAGTACTTC.

V and J are TRBV29-1 and TRBJ2-7, with a tentative D call TRBD2 (6 bases). The CDR3 is made up of 13 amino acids. CDR1 SQVTM and CDR2 ANQGSEA come from the germline V gene. The ends were cut back, 4 bases at V and 6 bases at J, with 16 bases in the middle. CDR3 DNA sequence: TGCAGCGTTGCGGTTCGGAGGGACGGCGAGCAGTACTTC. Protein product: CSVAVRRDGEQYF.

CDR3 DNA: TGTGCCAGCACCTCCTCCGGGACTTACACCGGGGAGCTGTTTTTT. The encoded protein is CASTSSGTYTGELFF. This chain connects TRBV6-5 to TRBJ2-2; TRBD2 is a possible D gene (6 bases). From germline, CDR1 is MNHEY and CDR2 SVGAGI. The germline V and J ends were trimmed by 7 bases and 3 bases, with 15 bases remaining between them. The CDR3 totals 15 residues.

The chain joins TRBV13 to TRBJ2-2; TRBD2 matches 9 bases. Trimming at V came to 7 bases and at J to 7 bases, leaving 10 bases not matched to a gene. The CDR3 loop spans 15 amino acids. Germline loops: CDR1 PRHDT, CDR2 FYEKMQ (reference sequence). The CDR3 spells CASKAGGLLDGELFF. In nucleotides, the CDR3 is TGTGCCAGCAAGGCGGGGGGGCTTTTGGACGGGGAGCTGTTTTTT.

The chain has TRBV18 and TRBJ1-3; no clear D gene. Germline loops: CDR1 KGHSH, CDR2 LQKENI. This CDR3 is built from 15 residues. The germline V and J ends were trimmed by 0 bases and 4 bases, with 10 bases remaining between them. The CDR3, as DNA: TGTGCCAGCTCACCACCTGCCGGGAGGGGAAACACCATATATTTT. This encodes CASSPPAGRGNTIYF.

The table lists this clone with a count of one. This chain uses TRBV3-1 (or the pseudogene TRBV3-2) with TRBJ2-1; D is uncertain. CDR3 size: 13 residues. Germline V gives CDR1 LGHDT, CDR2 YNNKEL (reference sequence). Trimming left V 4 bases short and J 14 bases short, with 18 bases between. In DNA, the CDR3 is TGTGCCAGCAGCCCAAGTGAGTGGGAAGTGAAGTTCTTC. Protein: CASSPSEWEVKFF.

The V and J genes are TRBV5-6 and TRBJ1-4; TRBD1 might be the D (6 bases). The CDR3 spans 14 residues. Germline CDR1 SGHDT, CDR2 YYEEEE. Trimming took off 4 bases at V and 4 bases at J, with 11 bases between the two ends. In DNA form, the CDR3 reads TGTGCCAGCAGCAGGGGGGTTTATAATGAAAAACTGTTTTTT. Translating it yields CASSRGVYNEKLFF.

The chain uses TRBV19 and TRBJ1-5; D is possibly TRBD1 (6 bases). The CDR3 has 14 amino acids. Between the trimmed V and J ends, which lost 5 bases and 7 bases, there was a span of 15 bases. CDR1 and CDR2 from the germline V gene are LNHDA and SQIVND (reference sequence). The CDR3 DNA follows: TGTGCCAGTAGTCAGAATCTACAGGGACAGCCCCAGCATTTT. Amino acid sequence: CASSQNLQGQPQHF.

J is TRBJ2-7 and V is TRBV6-6, with D unresolved. Germline loops: CDR1 MNHNY, CDR2 SVGAGI (reference sequence). The CDR3 is 11 amino acids. V dropped 3 bases and J dropped 5 bases, with 5 bases sitting between them. CDR3 in DNA: TGTGCCAGCAGTTATCAGGACGAGCAGTACTTC. This sequence encodes CASSYQDEQYF.

The chain is built from TRBV10-3 and TRBJ1-5; the D gene is possibly TRBD1 (5 bases). Deletions cut 8 bases from V and 4 bases from J, with 12 bases between. The germline V gene has CDR1 ENHRY and CDR2 SYGVKD. The CDR3 is 13 residues long. The CDR3 nucleotides read TGTGCCATCGGGGGGGTTGGTAATCAGCCCCAGCATTTT. Encoded protein: CAIGGVGNQPQHF.

The V and J genes are TRBV4-1 and TRBJ1-4; D not resolved. The CDR3 extends over 15 amino acids. V gave up 1 base and J gave up 10 bases, with 16 bases separating them. Germline V gene data show CDR1 as MGHRA and CDR2 as YSYEKL. The CDR3 loop reads CASSQGRLEAAKLFF. DNA for the CDR3: TGCGCCAGCAGCCAAGGGCGCTTAGAGGCGGCAAAACTGTTTTTT.

The rearrangement joins TRBV12-5 to TRBJ1-5; 9 nucleotides agree with TRBD1. Germline CDR1 and CDR2: LGHNT and FRNRAP. With V trimmed by 6 bases and J by 5 bases, 11 bases remained unmatched. CDR3 length: 16 residues. CDR3 residues: CASGPGQGSRYQPQHF. CDR3 bases: TGTGCTAGTGGACCTGGACAGGGGTCCAGGTATCAGCCCCAGCATTTT.

This chain joins TRBV6-5 and TRBJ1-1, with TRBD1 matching 7 bases. The CDR3 loop spans 15 amino acids. CDR1 is MNHEY and CDR2 is SVGAGI in the germline V gene. Trimming removed 1 base from V and 6 bases from J; junction bases left unmatched: 8. For the CDR3, the DNA is TGTGCCAGCAGTTACTTCGGGACAGCCTCTTCTGAAGCTTTCTTT. This translates into CASSYFGTASSEAFF.

This chain connects TRBV20-1 to TRBJ1-1; TRBD1 agrees at 7 bases. CDR1 is DFQATT and CDR2 is SNEGSKA in the germline V gene (reference sequence). CDR3 length: 9 amino acids. The chain's CDR3 is CSIGQAAFF. The CDR3 DNA reads TGCAGCATAGGACAGGCGGCTTTCTTT.